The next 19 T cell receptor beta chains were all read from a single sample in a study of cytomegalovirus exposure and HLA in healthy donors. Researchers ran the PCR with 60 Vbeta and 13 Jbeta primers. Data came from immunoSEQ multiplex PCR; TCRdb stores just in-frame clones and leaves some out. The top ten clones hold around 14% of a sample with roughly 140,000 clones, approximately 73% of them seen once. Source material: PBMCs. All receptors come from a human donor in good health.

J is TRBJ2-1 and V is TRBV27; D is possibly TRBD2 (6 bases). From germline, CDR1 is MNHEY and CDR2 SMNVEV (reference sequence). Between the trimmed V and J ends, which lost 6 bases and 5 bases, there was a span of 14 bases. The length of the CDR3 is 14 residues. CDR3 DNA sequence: TGTGCCAGCAGAGTTGGCGGGATCAACAATGAGCAGTTCTTC. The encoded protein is CASRVGGINNEQFF.

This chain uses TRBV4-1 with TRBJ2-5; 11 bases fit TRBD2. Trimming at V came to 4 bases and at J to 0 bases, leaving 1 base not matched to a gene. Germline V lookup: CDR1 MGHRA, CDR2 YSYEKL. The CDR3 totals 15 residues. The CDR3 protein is CASSLGLADQETQYF. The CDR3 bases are TGCGCCAGCAGCCTGGGACTAGCGGACCAAGAGACCCAGTACTTC.

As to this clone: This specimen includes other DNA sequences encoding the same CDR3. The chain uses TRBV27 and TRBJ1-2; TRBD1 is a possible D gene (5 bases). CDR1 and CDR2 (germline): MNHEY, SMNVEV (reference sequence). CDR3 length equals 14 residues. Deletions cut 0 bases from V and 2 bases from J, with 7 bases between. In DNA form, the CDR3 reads TGTGCCAGCAGTTTATCCGGGGGAAACTATGGCTACACCTTC. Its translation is CASSLSGGNYGYTF.

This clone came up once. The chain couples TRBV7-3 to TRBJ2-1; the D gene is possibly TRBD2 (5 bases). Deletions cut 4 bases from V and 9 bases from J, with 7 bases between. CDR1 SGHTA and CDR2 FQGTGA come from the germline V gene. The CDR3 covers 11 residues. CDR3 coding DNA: TGTGCCAGCAGCTCCGGGGTTGAGCAGTTCTTC. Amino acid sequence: CASSSGVEQFF.

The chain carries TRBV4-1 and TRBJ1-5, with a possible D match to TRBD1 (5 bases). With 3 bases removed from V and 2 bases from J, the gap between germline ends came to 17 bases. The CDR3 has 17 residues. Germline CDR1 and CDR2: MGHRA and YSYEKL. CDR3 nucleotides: TGCGCCAGCAGCCACCCCCAAGGGGAGGGAGGCAATCAGCCCCAGCATTTT. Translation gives CASSHPQGEGGNQPQHF.

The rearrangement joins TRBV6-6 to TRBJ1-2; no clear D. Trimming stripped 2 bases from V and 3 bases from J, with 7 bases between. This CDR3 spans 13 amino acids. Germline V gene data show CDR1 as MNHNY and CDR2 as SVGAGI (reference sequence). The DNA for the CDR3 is TGTGCCAGCAGTTACACAGCTTACTATGGCTACACCTTC. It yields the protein CASSYTAYYGYTF.

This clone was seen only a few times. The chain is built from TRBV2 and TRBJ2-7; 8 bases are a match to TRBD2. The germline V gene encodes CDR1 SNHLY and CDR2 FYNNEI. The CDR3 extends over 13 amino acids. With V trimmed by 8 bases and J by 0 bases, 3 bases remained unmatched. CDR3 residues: CASRGGSSYEQYF. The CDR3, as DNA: TGTGCCAGCCGCGGGGGGAGCTCCTACGAGCAGTACTTC.

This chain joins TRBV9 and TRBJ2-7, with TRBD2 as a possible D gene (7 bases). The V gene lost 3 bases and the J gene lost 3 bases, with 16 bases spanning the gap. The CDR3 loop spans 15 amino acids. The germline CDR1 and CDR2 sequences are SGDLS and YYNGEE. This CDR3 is CASSATGGGLYEQYF. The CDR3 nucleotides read TGTGCCAGCAGCGCCACGGGGGGCGGCCTCTACGAGCAGTACTTC.

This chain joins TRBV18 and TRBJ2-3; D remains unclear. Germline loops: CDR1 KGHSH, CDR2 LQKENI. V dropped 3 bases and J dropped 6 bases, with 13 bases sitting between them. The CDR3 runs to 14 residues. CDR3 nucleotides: TGTGCCAGCTCACCTCTAGTGATGGCGGATACGCAGTATTTT. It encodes CASSPLVMADTQYF.

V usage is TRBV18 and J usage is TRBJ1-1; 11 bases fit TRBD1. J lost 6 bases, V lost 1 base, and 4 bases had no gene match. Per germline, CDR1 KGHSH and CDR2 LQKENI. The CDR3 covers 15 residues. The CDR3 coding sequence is TGTGCCAGCTCACCACGGACAGGGGGCGAAGCTGAAGCTTTCTTT. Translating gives CASSPRTGGEAEAFF.

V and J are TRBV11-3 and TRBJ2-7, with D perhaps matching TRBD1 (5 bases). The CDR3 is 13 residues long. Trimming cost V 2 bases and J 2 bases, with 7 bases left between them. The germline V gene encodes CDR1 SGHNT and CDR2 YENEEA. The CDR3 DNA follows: TGTGCCAGCAGCTTAAAGGGGCCCTACGAGCAGTACTTC. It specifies CASSLKGPYEQYF.

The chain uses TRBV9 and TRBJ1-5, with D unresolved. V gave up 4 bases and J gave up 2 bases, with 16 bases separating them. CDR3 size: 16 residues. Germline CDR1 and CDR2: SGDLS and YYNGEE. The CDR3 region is CASSPEDRRRNQPQHF. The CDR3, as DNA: TGTGCCAGCAGCCCGGAGGACCGGAGGCGCAATCAGCCCCAGCATTTT.

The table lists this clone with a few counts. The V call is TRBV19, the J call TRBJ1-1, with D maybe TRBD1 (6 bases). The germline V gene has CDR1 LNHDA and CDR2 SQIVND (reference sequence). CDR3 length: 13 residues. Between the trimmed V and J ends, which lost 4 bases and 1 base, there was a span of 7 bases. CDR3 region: CASSTRGNTEAFF. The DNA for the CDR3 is TGTGCCAGTAGTACCAGGGGGAACACTGAAGCTTTCTTT.

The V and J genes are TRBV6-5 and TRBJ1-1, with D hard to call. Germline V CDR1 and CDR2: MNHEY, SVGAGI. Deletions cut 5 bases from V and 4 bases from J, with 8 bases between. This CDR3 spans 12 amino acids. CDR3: CASSRATTEAFF. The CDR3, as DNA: TGTGCCAGCAGTCGAGCGACCACTGAAGCTTTCTTT.

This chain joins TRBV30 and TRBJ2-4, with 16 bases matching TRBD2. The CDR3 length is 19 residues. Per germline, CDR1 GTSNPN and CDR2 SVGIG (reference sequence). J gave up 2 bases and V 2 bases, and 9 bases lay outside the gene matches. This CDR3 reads CAWSSSGTSGRASKNIQYF. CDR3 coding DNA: TGTGCCTGGAGTTCTTCCGGGACTAGCGGGAGGGCCTCCAAAAACATTCAGTACTTC.

CDR3 in DNA: TGTGCCAGCAGCCCCCCCCTAGGTGAGGGCGGGGGGTACGAGCAGTACTTC. This sequence encodes CASSPPLGEGGGYEQYF. This chain links TRBV7-9 with TRBJ2-7; TRBD2 agrees at 8 bases. V lost 5 bases and J lost 4; bases outside the gene matches: 16. Germline V gene data show CDR1 as SEHNR and CDR2 as FQNEAQ (reference sequence). The CDR3 extends over 17 amino acids.

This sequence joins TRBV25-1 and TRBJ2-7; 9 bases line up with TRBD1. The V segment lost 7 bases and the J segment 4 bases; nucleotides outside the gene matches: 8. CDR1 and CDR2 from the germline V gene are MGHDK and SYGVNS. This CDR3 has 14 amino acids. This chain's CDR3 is CASNSGQGLYEQYF. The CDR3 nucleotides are TGTGCCAGCAATTCGGGACAGGGTTTGTACGAGCAGTACTTC.

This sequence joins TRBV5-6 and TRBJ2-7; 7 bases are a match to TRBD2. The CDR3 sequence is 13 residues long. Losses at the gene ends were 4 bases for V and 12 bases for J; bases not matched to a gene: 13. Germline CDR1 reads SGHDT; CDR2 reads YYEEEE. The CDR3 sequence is CASSPSTAGDRYF. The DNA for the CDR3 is TGTGCCAGCAGCCCCTCAACGGCGGGAGATCGGTACTTC.

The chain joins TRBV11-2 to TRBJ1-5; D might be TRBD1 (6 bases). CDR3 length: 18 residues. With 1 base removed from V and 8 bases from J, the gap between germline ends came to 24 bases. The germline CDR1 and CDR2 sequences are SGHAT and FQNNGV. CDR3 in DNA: TGTGCCAGCAGCTTAGTTAGTGTTAGGTTGGGGGCTGGGGAGCCCCAGCATTTT. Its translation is CASSLVSVRLGAGEPQHF.